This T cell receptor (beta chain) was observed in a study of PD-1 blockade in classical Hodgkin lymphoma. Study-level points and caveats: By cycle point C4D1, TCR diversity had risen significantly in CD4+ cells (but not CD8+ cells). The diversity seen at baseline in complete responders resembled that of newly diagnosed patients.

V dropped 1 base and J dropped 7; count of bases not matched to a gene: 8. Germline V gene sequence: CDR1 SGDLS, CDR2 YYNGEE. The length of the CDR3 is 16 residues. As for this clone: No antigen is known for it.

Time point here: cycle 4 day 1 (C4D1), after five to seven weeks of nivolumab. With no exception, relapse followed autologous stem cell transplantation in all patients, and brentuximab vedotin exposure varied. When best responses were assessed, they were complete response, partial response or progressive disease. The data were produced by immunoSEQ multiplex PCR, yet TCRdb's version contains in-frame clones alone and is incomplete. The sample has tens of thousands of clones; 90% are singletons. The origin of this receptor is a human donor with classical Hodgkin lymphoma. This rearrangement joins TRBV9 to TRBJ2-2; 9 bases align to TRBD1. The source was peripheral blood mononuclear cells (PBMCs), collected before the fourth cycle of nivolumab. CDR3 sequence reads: CASSVMNRGRVGELFF. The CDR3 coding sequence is TGTGCCAGCAGCGTAATGAACAGGGGGCGCGTCGGGGAGCTGTTTTTT.